The 30 T cell receptor beta chains given below trace back to one sample, sequenced in a study of blood T cell repertoires in COVID-19 (dated by TCRdb to the early 2020s). Preparation of the library involved the immunoSEQ multiplex PCR assay. Not all clones reach the TCRdb copy of this immuneACCESS table, which keeps in-frame sequences only. Checked studies attribute under half of the gap to unresolved V genes and leave the rest unexplained. This sample has around 300,000 clones in its table, and around 83% of those were observed once. The top ten constitute 2.5% to 3% of the sample. The sequencing input was peripheral blood. The receptors originated from a man younger than 45 with active or convalescent COVID-19.

The rearrangement joins TRBV5-1 to TRBJ2-2, with unresolved D. Deletions cut 0 bases from V and 4 bases from J, with 7 bases between. The CDR3 spans 14 residues. Per germline, CDR1 SGHRS and CDR2 YFSETQ. CDR3 residues: CASSLAIGTGELFF. CDR3 bases: TGCGCCAGCAGCTTGGCAATCGGCACCGGGGAGCTGTTTTTT. The complete variable domain, with remaining parts taken from reference TRBV5-1 and TRBJ2-2, reads KAGVTQTPRYLIKTRGQQVTLSCSPISGHRSVSWYQQTPGQGLQFLFEYFSETQRNKGNFPGRFSGRQFSNSRSEMNVSTLELGDSALYLCASSLAIGTGELFFGEGSRLTVL.

This clone has just one count. This rearrangement joins TRBV28 to TRBJ2-3; 7 bases agree with TRBD2. The germline gives CDR1 MDHEN, CDR2 SYDVKM. The J segment lost 2 bases and the V segment lost 7 bases, leaving 12 bases of the junction unmatched. The CDR3 extends over 16 amino acids. CDR3 residues: CASTGALAEYTDTQYF. The CDR3 bases are TGTGCCAGCACCGGGGCCCTAGCGGAGTACACAGATACGCAGTATTTT. The full variable domain, completed using reference TRBV28 and TRBJ2-3, is DVKVTQSSRYLVKRTGEKVFLECVQDMDHENMFWYRQDPGLGLRLIYFSYDVKMKEKGDIPEGYSVSREKKERFSLILESASTNQTSMYLCASTGALAEYTDTQYFGPGTRLTVL.

V gene TRBV7-9 combines with J gene TRBJ1-3; D not resolved. Germline CDR1 SEHNR, CDR2 FQNEAQ (reference sequence). V gave up 2 bases and J gave up 4 bases, with 6 bases separating them. The CDR3 has 13 amino acids. The CDR3 spells CASSLQVGNTIYF. CDR3 bases: TGTGCCAGCAGCTTACAGGTCGGAAACACCATATATTTT.

The V call is TRBV6-4, the J call TRBJ2-3, with 14 bases lining up with TRBD2. The CDR3 contains 17 residues. Germline trimming cut 6 bases from V and 1 base from J; bases unmatched to any gene: 6. Germline V lookup: CDR1 MRHNA, CDR2 SNTAGT. Here the CDR3 DNA reads TGTGCCAGCAGCCCCGGGACTAGCGGGGGACGCACAGATACGCAGTATTTT. Translation: CASSPGTSGGRTDTQYF.

In this sample, this clone turned up a few times. V and J are TRBV11-2 and TRBJ2-6; 8 nucleotides agree with TRBD2. Germline assignment: CDR1 SGHAT and CDR2 FQNNGV. V trimming: 5 bases; J trimming: 3 bases; junction bases outside the gene matches: 6. The CDR3 totals 16 residues. In DNA, the CDR3 is TGTGCCAGCAGCCCGGACGGGGGGGTTGGGGCCAACGTCCTGACTTTC. It is translated as CASSPDGGVGANVLTF.

The rearrangement joins TRBV7-9 to TRBJ2-1, with TRBD2 matching over 9 bases. The CDR3 is made up of 16 amino acids. The germline V gene encodes CDR1 SEHNR and CDR2 FQNEAQ (reference sequence). J was trimmed by 1 base and V by 5 bases; bases with no gene match: 6. The CDR3, as DNA: TGTGCCAGCAGCCTCTATAGCGGGAGTTCCTACAATGAGCAGTTCTTC. Protein product: CASSLYSGSSYNEQFF. The entire variable domain, with the rest obtained from reference TRBV7-9 and TRBJ2-1, is as follows: DTGVSQNPRHKITKRGQNVTFRCDPISEHNRLYWYRQTLGQGPEFLTYFQNEAQLEKSRLLSDRFSAERPKGSFSTLEIQRTEQGDSAMYLCASSLYSGSSYNEQFFGPGTRLTVL.

The genes are TRBV19 and TRBJ2-3; TRBD1 matches 9 bases. There are 16 residues in the CDR3. The germline gives CDR1 LNHDA, CDR2 SQIVND (reference sequence). V lost 3 bases to trimming and J lost 2 bases; unmatched junction nucleotides: 6. The CDR3 coding sequence is TGTGCCAGTAGTATTTCTCGGGACAGGGACACAGATACGCAGTATTTT. Encoded protein: CASSISRDRDTDTQYF. The full variable domain, its missing parts supplied by reference TRBV19 and TRBJ2-3, is DGGITQSPKYLFRKEGQNVTLSCEQNLNHDAMYWYRQDPGQGLRLIYYSQIVNDFQKGDIAEGYSVSREKKESFPLTVTSAQKNPTAFYLCASSISRDRDTDTQYFGPGTRLTVL.

This clone has at least ten counts. The V call is TRBV14, the J call TRBJ2-1; unclear D gene. From germline, CDR1 is SGHDN and CDR2 FVKESK. The CDR3 is 14 residues long. V was trimmed by 4 bases and J by 9 bases, leaving 16 bases between them. The CDR3 loop reads CASSRHPSYGEQFF. The CDR3, as DNA: TGTGCCAGCAGCCGACATCCCTCTTACGGTGAGCAGTTCTTC. Variable domain in full (rest from reference TRBV14 and TRBJ2-1): EAGVTQFPSHSVIEKGQTVTLRCDPISGHDNLYWYRRVMGKEIKFLLHFVKESKQDESGMPNNRFLAERTGGTYSTLKVQPAELEDSGVYFCASSRHPSYGEQFFGPGTRLTVL.

This clone was recorded a few times. The chain carries TRBV4-3 and TRBJ2-7; 10 bases line up with TRBD2. Germline trimming cut 1 base from V and 3 bases from J; bases unmatched to any gene: 3. The CDR3 covers 15 residues. Germline V gene sequence: CDR1 LGHNA, CDR2 YSLEER. The CDR3 here is CASSQGASGGYEQYF. CDR3 in DNA: TGCGCCAGCAGCCAAGGTGCTAGCGGGGGCTACGAGCAGTACTTC.

The V gene is TRBV6-5, the J gene TRBJ1-2; 7 bases agree with TRBD1. This CDR3 region has 12 residues. The germline V gene has CDR1 MNHEY and CDR2 SVGAGI. The V segment lost 8 bases and the J segment 7 bases; nucleotides outside the gene matches: 7. CDR3 nucleotides: TGTGCCAGCCATGGGGACAGATTTGGCTACACCTTC. It encodes CASHGDRFGYTF.

The V gene is TRBV9, the J gene TRBJ2-2, with 7 bases lining up with TRBD1. CDR1 and CDR2 from the germline V gene are SGDLS and YYNGEE. This CDR3 has 14 residues. The junction had 6 bases not matched to a gene; V was cut back by 7 bases and J by 3 bases. The CDR3 DNA reads TGTGCCAGCGATCGGCAGGGGGACACCGGGGAGCTGTTTTTT. Translating gives CASDRQGDTGELFF.

The chain uses TRBV10-1 and TRBJ1-3; D is possibly TRBD1 (6 bases). V gave up 4 bases and J gave up 0 bases, with 19 bases separating them. Germline V gene sequence: CDR1 WNHNN, CDR2 SYGVQD (reference sequence). The CDR3 spans 18 residues. CDR3 DNA sequence: TGCGCCAGCAGTGGGGGGCCAGACAGGCATCTCTCTGGAAACACCATATATTTT. Protein sequence: CASSGGPDRHLSGNTIYF.

CDR3 bases: TGTGCCAGCAGTTACAAGCTAGCGGCGAACACCGGGGAGCTGTTTTTT. Its protein is CASSYKLAANTGELFF. The chain links TRBV6-2 or TRBV6-3 to TRBJ2-2; 7 nucleotides agree with TRBD2. The V segment lost 2 bases and the J segment 0 bases; nucleotides outside the gene matches: 3. This CDR3 is 16 amino acids long. The germline gives CDR1 MNHEY, CDR2 SVGEGT.

Only one count was recorded for this clone. The gene calls are TRBV4-3 and TRBJ1-3; D might be TRBD1 (5 bases). This CDR3 has 15 amino acids. The V gene's germline CDR1 is LGHNA and CDR2 YSLEER. The V and J ends lost 4 bases and 4 bases respectively, with 14 bases between them. CDR3 DNA: TGCGCCAGCAGCCGATTGTCAGGGTCAGGAAACACCATATATTTT. This encodes CASSRLSGSGNTIYF.

As to this clone: This specimen includes other DNA sequences encoding the same CDR3. The chain is built from TRBV5-4 and TRBJ1-6; 9 nucleotides align to TRBD1. The CDR3 loop spans 14 amino acids. Germline values: CDR1 SGHNT, CDR2 YYREEE (reference sequence). Losses at the gene ends were 1 base for V and 10 bases for J; bases not matched to a gene: 3. CDR3 nucleotides: TGTGCCAGCAGCTTGACAGGGGGCAACTCACCCCTCCACTTT. Amino acids: CASSLTGGNSPLHF. Together with reference TRBV5-4 and TRBJ1-6, the CDR3 gives the full variable domain: ETGVTQSPTHLIKTRGQQVTLRCSSQSGHNTVSWYQQALGQGPQFIFQYYREEENGRGNFPPRFSGLQFPNYSSELNVNALELDDSALYLCASSLTGGNSPLHFGNGTRLTVT.

The V gene is TRBV7-3, the J gene TRBJ2-5; TRBD2 aligns across 11 bases. V gave up 0 bases and J gave up 4 bases; unmatched junction bases: 1. CDR1 and CDR2 (germline): SGHTA, FQGTGA. This CDR3 has 15 residues. CDR3 region: CASSLTGTSGETQYF. CDR3 coding DNA: TGTGCCAGCAGCTTAACTGGGACTAGCGGAGAGACCCAGTACTTC. Full variable domain (missing parts from reference TRBV7-3 and TRBJ2-5): GAGVSQTPSNKVTEKGKYVELRCDPISGHTALYWYRQSLGQGPEFLIYFQGTGAADDSGLPNDRFFAVRPEGSVSTLKIQRTERGDSAVYLCASSLTGTSGETQYFGPGTRLLVL.

The chain carries TRBV12-3 or TRBV12-4 and TRBJ1-1, with TRBD1 as a possible D gene (5 bases). The CDR3 extends over 13 amino acids. V lost 0 bases and J 12 bases, leaving 14 bases between the germline ends. CDR3 amino acids: CASSLAGRLISFF. The CDR3 DNA is TGTGCCAGCAGTTTAGCGGGGCGGTTGATATCTTTCTTT.

This chain joins TRBV7-2 and TRBJ1-1, with D perhaps matching TRBD1 (6 bases). Germline V gene lookup returns CDR1 SGHTA and CDR2 FQGNSA. Trimming shortened V by 5 bases and J by 1 base, and 14 bases separated the two germline ends. The CDR3 has 15 amino acids. CDR3 nucleotides: TGTGCCAGCAGCACACAGGGAAGAGGGAACACTGAAGCTTTCTTT. This encodes CASSTQGRGNTEAFF.

The V call is TRBV5-4, the J call TRBJ1-1; D is uncertain. The CDR3 runs to 14 residues. The germline CDR1 and CDR2 sequences are SGHNT and YYREEE (reference sequence). With 7 bases removed from V and 0 bases from J, the gap between germline ends came to 13 bases. The CDR3 coding sequence is TGTGCCAGCGGACGGACTGGGCTGAACACTGAAGCTTTCTTT. Translation: CASGRTGLNTEAFF.

This chain connects TRBV5-5 to TRBJ1-6, with D possibly TRBD1 on 5 matching bases. V was clipped by 4 bases and J by 10 bases, with 12 bases between them. The germline CDR1 and CDR2 sequences are SGHKS and YYEKEE (reference sequence). The CDR3 length is 13 residues. The DNA for the CDR3 is TGTGCCAGCAGCCGACCGGGGGACTCACCCCTCCACTTT. Translation: CASSRPGDSPLHF.

The V and J genes are TRBV30 and TRBJ1-5; 8 bases are shared with TRBD1. V dropped 7 bases and J dropped 7; count of bases not matched to a gene: 6. CDR1 is GTSNPN and CDR2 is SVGIG in the germline V gene (reference sequence). CDR3 length equals 12 residues. CDR3 protein: CAYDRGSQPQHF. DNA of the CDR3: TGTGCCTACGACAGGGGCAGCCAGCCCCAGCATTTT.

The chain employs TRBV3-1 (or the pseudogene TRBV3-2) and TRBJ2-7, with a tentative D call TRBD1 (6 bases). The germline V gene encodes CDR1 LGHDT and CDR2 YNNKEL (reference sequence). The CDR3 has 15 amino acids. V shed 3 bases and J shed 4 bases, with 16 bases lying between them. The CDR3 DNA is TGTGCCAGCAGCCATGCAGGTGGACAGCTGTACGAGCAGTACTTC. Its protein product is CASSHAGGQLYEQYF.

This sequence joins TRBV7-2 and TRBJ2-2, with D tentatively TRBD2 (7 bases). Trimming took 4 bases from V and 0 from J, leaving 12 bases between them. Germline lookup yields CDR1 SGHTA and CDR2 FQGNSA. This CDR3 is 16 amino acids long. The chain's CDR3 is CASSSRGGSNTGELFF. CDR3 DNA sequence: TGTGCCAGCAGCTCGAGGGGGGGTTCGAACACCGGGGAGCTGTTTTTT.

The genes are TRBV5-1 and TRBJ2-1; 9 bases are shared with TRBD2. This CDR3 has 15 residues. Germline loops: CDR1 SGHRS, CDR2 YFSETQ. V lost 0 bases to trimming and J lost 9 bases; unmatched junction nucleotides: 7. The CDR3 nucleotides are TGCGCCAGCAGCTTGGTCCTAGCGGGATCGGGTGAGCAGTTCTTC. It yields the protein CASSLVLAGSGEQFF. The full variable domain, with the rest looked up from reference TRBV5-1 and TRBJ2-1, is KAGVTQTPRYLIKTRGQQVTLSCSPISGHRSVSWYQQTPGQGLQFLFEYFSETQRNKGNFPGRFSGRQFSNSRSEMNVSTLELGDSALYLCASSLVLAGSGEQFFGPGTRLTVL.

The chain has TRBV7-2 and TRBJ2-3; the match to TRBD1 covers 7 bases. The CDR3 runs 15 residues. With V trimmed by 5 bases and J by 2 bases, 7 bases remained unmatched. Per germline, CDR1 SGHTA and CDR2 FQGNSA. The CDR3 region is CASSTGQVNTDTQYF. The CDR3 DNA sequence: TGTGCCAGCAGCACCGGACAGGTCAACACAGATACGCAGTATTTT.

The J gene is TRBJ2-1, the V gene TRBV15, with a weak D call TRBD2 (5 bases). The germline V and J ends were trimmed by 0 bases and 6 bases, with 12 bases remaining between them. The CDR3 has 15 amino acids. The V gene's germline CDR1 is LNHNV and CDR2 YYDKDF (reference sequence). CDR3: CATSRDRGLFNEQFF. CDR3 DNA: TGTGCCACCAGCAGAGATCGAGGACTGTTCAATGAGCAGTTCTTC.

The chain couples TRBV6-2 or TRBV6-3 to TRBJ1-6, with D perhaps TRBD1 (6 bases). The germline V gene has CDR1 MNHEY and CDR2 SVGEGT. This CDR3 has 15 residues. V was pared by 5 bases and J by 8 bases, with 16 bases between. The CDR3 DNA sequence: TGTGCCAGCAGTCCCTACCAGGGGCGGTATTCACCCCTCCACTTT. Translated: CASSPYQGRYSPLHF.

The V call is TRBV4-3, the J call TRBJ2-7, with a tentative D call TRBD2 (6 bases). Germline CDR1 is LGHNA and CDR2 is YSLEER. Trimming pared 4 bases from V and 4 bases from J, leaving 14 bases between. CDR3 length equals 14 residues. DNA of the CDR3: TGCGCCAGCAGCCGGGGGACTCTCCAATACGAGCAGTACTTC. This gives the protein CASSRGTLQYEQYF.

This sequence joins TRBV6-5 and TRBJ1-4; TRBD1 aligns across 9 bases. Trimming cost V 8 bases and J 4 bases; bases outside gene matches: 2. From germline, CDR1 is MNHEY and CDR2 SVGAGI. This CDR3 is built from 13 residues. In DNA form, the CDR3 reads TGTGCCAGCCGACAGGGGGGTAATGAAAAACTGTTTTTT. As protein: CASRQGGNEKLFF.

The genes are TRBV7-7 and TRBJ2-5; 7 nucleotides match TRBD2. The germline V gene has CDR1 SSHAT and CDR2 FNYEAQ (reference sequence). This CDR3 has 15 residues. V dropped 1 base and J dropped 3; count of bases not matched to a gene: 5. This CDR3 reads CASSLGASGKETQYF. Here the CDR3 DNA reads TGTGCCAGCAGCTTAGGGGCTAGCGGTAAAGAGACCCAGTACTTC. Using reference TRBV7-7 and TRBJ2-5 for the parts outside the CDR3, the full variable domain is GAGVSQSPRYKVTKRGQDVTLRCDPISSHATLYWYQQALGQGPEFLTYFNYEAQPDKSGLPSDRFSAERPEGSISTLTIQRTEQRDSAMYRCASSLGASGKETQYFGPGTRLLVL.